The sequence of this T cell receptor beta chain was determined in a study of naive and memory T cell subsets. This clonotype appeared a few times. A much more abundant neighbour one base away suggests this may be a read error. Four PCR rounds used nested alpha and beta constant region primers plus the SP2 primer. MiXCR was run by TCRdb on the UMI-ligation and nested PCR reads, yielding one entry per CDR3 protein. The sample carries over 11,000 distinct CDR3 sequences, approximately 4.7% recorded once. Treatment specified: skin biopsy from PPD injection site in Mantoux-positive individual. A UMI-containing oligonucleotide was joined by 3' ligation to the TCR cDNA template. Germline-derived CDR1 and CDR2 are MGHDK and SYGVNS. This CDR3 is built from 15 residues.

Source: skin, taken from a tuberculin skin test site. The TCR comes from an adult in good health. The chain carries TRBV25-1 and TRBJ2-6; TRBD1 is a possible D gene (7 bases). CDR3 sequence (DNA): TGTGTCAGCACTCCAGGGGGGAGTGGGGCCAACGTCCTGACTTTC. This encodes CVSTPGGSGANVLTF. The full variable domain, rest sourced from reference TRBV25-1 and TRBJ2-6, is EADIYQTPRYLVIGTGKKITLECSQTMGHDKMYWYQQDPGMELHLIHYSYGVNSTEKGDLSSESTVSRIRTEHFPLTLESARPSHTSQYLCVSTPGGSGANVLTFGAGSRLTVL.